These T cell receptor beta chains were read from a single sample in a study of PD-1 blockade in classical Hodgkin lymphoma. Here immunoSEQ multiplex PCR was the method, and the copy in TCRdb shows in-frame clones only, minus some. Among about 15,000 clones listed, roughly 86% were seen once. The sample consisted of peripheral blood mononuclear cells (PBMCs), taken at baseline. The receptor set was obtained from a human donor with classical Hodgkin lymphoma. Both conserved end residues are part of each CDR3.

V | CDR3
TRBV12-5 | CASVFGAAEAFF
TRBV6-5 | CASSVGVIYGYTF
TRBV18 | CASSPDSSEQFF
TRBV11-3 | CASSLAQRGYNEQFF
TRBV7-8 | CASSTRGRKDTGELFF
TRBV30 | CAWSIFSNQPQHF
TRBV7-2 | CASSFGRARGTGELFF
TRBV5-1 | CASSYFPGTSGRHEQFF
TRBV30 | CAWSVQAQNYGYTF
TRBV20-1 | CSARISGGYTF
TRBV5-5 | CASSSSRRSGSGADTQYF
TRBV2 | CASSDGQGHEKLFF
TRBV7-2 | CASSKQGGLNSPLHF
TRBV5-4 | CASSLRVGGGYTF
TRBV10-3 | CAISIQVNTEAFF
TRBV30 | CAWSSSANQPQHF
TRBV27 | CASSPRVTYEQYF
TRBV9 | CASSVGVGDYEQYF
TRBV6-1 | CASEGGSSGNTIYF
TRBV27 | CASSFTRVTEAFF
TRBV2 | CASKGSGTDTQYF
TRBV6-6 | CASSFNRAGYTF
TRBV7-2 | CASSVSAKEQFF
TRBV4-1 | CASSQGEGATYEQYF
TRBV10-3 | CAISDLEAGNTIYF
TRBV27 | CASTRFANTGELFF
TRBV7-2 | CASSIHGGRTEAFF
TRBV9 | CASSVGLGSEAFF
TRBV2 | CASKWTLFSEQFF
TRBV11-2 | CASRSAQGALFNGYTF
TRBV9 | CASSVASSMSTGELFF
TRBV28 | CASSFAGMDYNEQFF
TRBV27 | CASFGRARGGYGYTF
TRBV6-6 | CASRSGTQYF
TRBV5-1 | CASSLARSGGSYTF
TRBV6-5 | CASRATGDYGYTF
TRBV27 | CASSSPGLAGVSGYEQYF
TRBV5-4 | CASSFLGLADQNEQFF
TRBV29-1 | CSVEQHSYNEQFF
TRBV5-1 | CASSYSGIPIEQFF
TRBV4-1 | CASSQDGGGAANEKLFF